Below are 14 T cell receptor beta chains sequenced from a single sample in a study of CD8+ T cells in alopecia areata. cDNA prepared by RNA extraction and subsequent reverse transcription served as the template for sequencing. Libraries were prepared by immunoSEQ multiplex PCR; TCRdb keeps only in-frame clonotypes and omits some of them. The table shows fewer than 100,000 clones, with roughly two fifths occurring only once. The sequenced sample was CD4+ T cells sorted from blood. The receptor set was obtained from a human donor with alopecia areata.

This clone was detected only once. V usage is TRBV29-1 and J usage is TRBJ1-1; 7 bases fit TRBD1. Germline V lookup: CDR1 SQVTM, CDR2 ANQGSEA. With 5 bases clipped from V and 1 base from J, the junction kept 4 bases outside the gene matches. The CDR3 is 13 residues long. The CDR3 reads CSVIRTGNTEAFF. CDR3 nucleotides: TGCAGCGTTATCAGGACAGGGAACACTGAAGCTTTCTTT.

In its sample, this clone was seen a few times. This rearrangement joins TRBV29-1 to TRBJ1-1, with D perhaps matching TRBD1 (5 bases). The CDR3 length is 14 residues. The germline gives CDR1 SQVTM, CDR2 ANQGSEA. The V end lost 4 bases, the J end lost 5 bases, and 17 bases lay between the germline ends. CDR3: CSVGRGLRVTEAFF. CDR3 nucleotide sequence: TGCAGCGTTGGGAGGGGACTTCGTGTGACTGAAGCTTTCTTT.

The chain has TRBV6-6 and TRBJ1-1; tentatively, D is TRBD1 (5 bases). V dropped 6 bases and J dropped 2 bases, with 10 bases sitting between them. Germline assignment: CDR1 MNHNY and CDR2 SVGAGI (reference sequence). This CDR3 comprises 13 residues. DNA of the CDR3: TGTGCCAGCAGCCCCGGGGGAAACACTGAAGCTTTCTTT. Translating gives CASSPGGNTEAFF.

This clone was seen a few times. The junction departs from germline at one end; a sequencing error may be responsible. This sequence joins TRBV19 and TRBJ2-7, with D hard to call. Germline V gene sequence: CDR1 LNHDA, CDR2 SQIVND (reference sequence). The CDR3 loop spans 11 amino acids. The CDR3 DNA is TGTGCCAGTAGTCATGGCCTCCACCATCACTTC. It codes for CASSHGLHHHF.

The chain uses TRBV30 and TRBJ2-4; 10 bases fit TRBD2. The CDR3 extends over 14 amino acids. The germline CDR1 and CDR2 sequences are GTSNPN and SVGIG (reference sequence). The CDR3 nucleotides are TGTGCTACGGGAGCGGGAGGGTCTCGGGGCATTCAGTACTTC. Protein product: CATGAGGSRGIQYF.

This clone was observed many times. The CDR3 loop reads CASSQNTGSQETQYF. CDR3 DNA sequence: TGCGCCAGCAGCCAAAATACAGGGTCCCAAGAGACCCAGTACTTC. This chain links TRBV5-1 with TRBJ2-5, with D tentatively TRBD1 (6 bases). CDR1 is SGHRS and CDR2 is YFSETQ in the germline V gene. CDR3 length: 15 residues. V was pared by 4 bases and J by 1 base, with 14 bases between.

This clone was recorded a few times. The chain is built from TRBV30 and TRBJ2-6, with no clear D. V lost 2 bases, J lost 3 bases, and 8 bases lay in between. This CDR3 is built from 14 residues. Looked up from germline, CDR1 is GTSNPN and CDR2 is SVGIG (reference sequence). CDR3 loop: CAWSIGLGANVLTF. CDR3 coding DNA: TGTGCCTGGAGTATTGGTCTTGGGGCCAACGTCCTGACTTTC.

The chain recombines TRBV11-2 with TRBJ2-3, with D possibly TRBD1 on 5 matching bases. CDR1 and CDR2 from the germline V gene are SGHAT and FQNNGV. CDR3 length equals 16 residues. Between the trimmed V and J ends, which lost 1 base and 7 bases, there was a span of 18 bases. The CDR3 DNA sequence: TGTGCCAGCAGCTTAGGTGGGGCACCTCATAGGAATACGCAGTATTTT. Translated, it gives CASSLGGAPHRNTQYF.

This clone showed up just a few times. This chain links TRBV30 with TRBJ1-1, with 7 bases that match TRBD1. From germline, CDR1 is GTSNPN and CDR2 SVGIG (reference sequence). CDR3 length: 15 residues. V gave up 2 bases and J gave up 0 bases; unmatched junction bases: 6. DNA for the CDR3: TGTGCCTGGAGTAGGACAGGCGGGATGAACACTGAAGCTTTCTTT. It codes for CAWSRTGGMNTEAFF.

The V call is TRBV7-2, the J call TRBJ2-3, with D tentatively TRBD1 or TRBD2 (5 bases each). V gave up 8 bases and J gave up 6 bases, with 12 bases separating them. The CDR3 sequence is 12 residues long. CDR1 SGHTA and CDR2 FQGNSA come from the germline V gene. The CDR3 DNA reads as TGTGCCAGCTTGGGTCGGGGCGATACGCAGTATTTT. Encoded protein: CASLGRGDTQYF.

The gene calls are TRBV30 and TRBJ1-2; 7 bases are shared with TRBD1. Germline V lookup: CDR1 GTSNPN, CDR2 SVGIG (reference sequence). V lost 3 bases, J lost 8 bases, and 12 bases stayed unmatched. This CDR3 region has 14 residues. The CDR3, as DNA: TGTGCCTGGAGGACACAGGGGCCCTCGTTGGGCTACACCTTC. Translation: CAWRTQGPSLGYTF. Looking up the rest from reference TRBV30 and TRBJ1-2 gives the full variable domain: SQTIHQWPATLVQPVGSPLSLECTVEGTSNPNLYWYRQAAGRGLQLLFYSVGIGQISSEVPQNLSASRPQDRQFILSSKKLLLSDSGFYLCAWRTQGPSLGYTFGSGTRLTVV.

To note about this clone: The identical CDR3 is also encoded by other nucleotide sequences in the sample. The chain uses TRBV29-1 and TRBJ2-7; TRBD1 agrees at 7 bases. Trimming removed 5 bases from V and 0 bases from J; junction bases left unmatched: 4. Germline CDR1 is SQVTM and CDR2 is ANQGSEA. The length of the CDR3 is 13 residues. CDR3 region: CSVRQGPSYEQYF. The DNA of the CDR3 is TGCAGCGTTCGACAGGGTCCCTCCTACGAGCAGTACTTC.

This chain connects TRBV7-2 to TRBJ2-5; D gene uncertain. With 6 bases removed from V and 1 base from J, the gap between germline ends came to 9 bases. Germline loops: CDR1 SGHTA, CDR2 FQGNSA. CDR3 size: 13 residues. The CDR3 reads CASSSDAQETQYF. CDR3 DNA: TGTGCCAGCAGTTCGGACGCCCAAGAGACCCAGTACTTC.

This clone came up a few times. This sequence joins TRBV5-4 and TRBJ2-3, with D maybe TRBD1 (5 bases). CDR1 SGHNT and CDR2 YYREEE come from the germline V gene (reference sequence). The CDR3 runs 14 residues. The ends were cut back, 2 bases at V and 2 bases at J, with 9 bases in the middle. The CDR3 DNA sequence: TGTGCCAGCAGCTTCGGACACTTCACAGATACGCAGTATTTT. Amino acids: CASSFGHFTDTQYF.